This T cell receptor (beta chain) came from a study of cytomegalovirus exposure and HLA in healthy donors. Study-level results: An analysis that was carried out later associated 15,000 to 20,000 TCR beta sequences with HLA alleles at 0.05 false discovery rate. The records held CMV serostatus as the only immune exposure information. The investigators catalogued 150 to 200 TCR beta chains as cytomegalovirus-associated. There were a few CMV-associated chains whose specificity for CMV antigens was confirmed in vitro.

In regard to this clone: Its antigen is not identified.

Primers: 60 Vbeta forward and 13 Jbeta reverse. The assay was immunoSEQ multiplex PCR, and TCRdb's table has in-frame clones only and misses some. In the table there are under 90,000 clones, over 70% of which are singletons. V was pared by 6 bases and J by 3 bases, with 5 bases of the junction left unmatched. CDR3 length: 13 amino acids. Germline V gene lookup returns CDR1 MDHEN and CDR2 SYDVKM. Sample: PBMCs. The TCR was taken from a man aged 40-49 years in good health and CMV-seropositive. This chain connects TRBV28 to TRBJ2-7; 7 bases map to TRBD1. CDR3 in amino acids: CASRGTEIYEQYF. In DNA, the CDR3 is TGTGCCAGCAGAGGGACAGAGATCTACGAGCAGTACTTC.